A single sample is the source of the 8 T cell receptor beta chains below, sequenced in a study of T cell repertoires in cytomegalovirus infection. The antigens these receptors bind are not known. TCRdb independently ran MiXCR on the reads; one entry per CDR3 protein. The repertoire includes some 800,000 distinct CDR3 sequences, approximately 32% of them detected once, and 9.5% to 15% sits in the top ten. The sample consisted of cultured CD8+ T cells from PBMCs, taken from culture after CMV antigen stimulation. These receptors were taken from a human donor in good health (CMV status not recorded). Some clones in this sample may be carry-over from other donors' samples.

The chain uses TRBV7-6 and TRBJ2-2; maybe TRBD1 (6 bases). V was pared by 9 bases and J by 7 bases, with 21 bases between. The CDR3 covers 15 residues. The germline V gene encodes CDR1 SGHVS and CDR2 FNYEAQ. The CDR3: CASQQGRVPHGELFF. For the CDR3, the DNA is TGTGCCAGTCAACAGGGAAGGGTGCCCCACGGGGAGCTGTTTTTT.

Here the CDR3 reads CAISESGSSYEQYF. The CDR3 DNA is TGTGCCATCAGTGAATCAGGGAGCTCCTACGAGCAGTACTTC. The genes are TRBV10-3 and TRBJ2-7; the D gene could be TRBD1 or TRBD2 (5 bases each). The CDR3 is made up of 14 amino acids. Deletions cut 3 bases from V and 0 bases from J, with 9 bases between. In germline, CDR1 is ENHRY, CDR2 SYGVKD.

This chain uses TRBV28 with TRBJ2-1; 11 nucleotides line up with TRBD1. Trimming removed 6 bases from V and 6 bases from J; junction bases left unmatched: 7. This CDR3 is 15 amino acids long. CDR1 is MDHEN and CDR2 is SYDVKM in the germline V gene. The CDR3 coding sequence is TGTGCCAGCAGCTCGGACAGGGGGCATATCAATGAGCAGTTCTTC. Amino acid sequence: CASSSDRGHINEQFF. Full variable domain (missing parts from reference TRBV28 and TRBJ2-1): DVKVTQSSRYLVKRTGEKVFLECVQDMDHENMFWYRQDPGLGLRLIYFSYDVKMKEKGDIPEGYSVSREKKERFSLILESASTNQTSMYLCASSSDRGHINEQFFGPGTRLTVL.

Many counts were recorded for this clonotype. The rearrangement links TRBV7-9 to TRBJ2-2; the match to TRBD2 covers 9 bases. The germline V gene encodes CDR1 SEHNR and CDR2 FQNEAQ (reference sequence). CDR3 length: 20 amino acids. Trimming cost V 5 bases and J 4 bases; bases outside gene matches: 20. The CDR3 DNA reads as TGTGCCAGCAGCACGCCCCTTAGCGGGGGACCCAAAAGCGGCACCGGGGAGCTGTTTTTT. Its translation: CASSTPLSGGPKSGTGELFF.

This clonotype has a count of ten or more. The CDR3 here is CASSPLEGGETQYF. As DNA, the CDR3 is TGTGCCAGCAGTCCTCTCGAGGGGGGGGAGACCCAGTACTTC. The rearrangement links TRBV12-3 or TRBV12-4 to TRBJ2-5, with D perhaps matching TRBD2 (7 bases). V was trimmed by 5 bases and J by 5 bases, leaving 15 bases between them. The CDR3 has 14 residues.

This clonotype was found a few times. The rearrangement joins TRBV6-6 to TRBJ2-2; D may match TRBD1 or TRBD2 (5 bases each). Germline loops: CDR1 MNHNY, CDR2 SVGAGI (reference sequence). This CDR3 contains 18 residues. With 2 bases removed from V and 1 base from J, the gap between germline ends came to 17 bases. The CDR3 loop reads CASSYAQFAGRNTGELFF. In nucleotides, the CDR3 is TGTGCCAGCAGTTACGCCCAATTTGCAGGGAGGAACACCGGGGAGCTGTTTTTT.

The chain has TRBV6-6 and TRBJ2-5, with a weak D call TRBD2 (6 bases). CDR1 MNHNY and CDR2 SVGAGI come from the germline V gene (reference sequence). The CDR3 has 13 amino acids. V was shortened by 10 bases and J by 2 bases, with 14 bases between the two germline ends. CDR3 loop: CATPIGGQETQYF. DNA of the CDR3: TGTGCCACCCCGATCGGGGGTCAAGAGACCCAGTACTTC.

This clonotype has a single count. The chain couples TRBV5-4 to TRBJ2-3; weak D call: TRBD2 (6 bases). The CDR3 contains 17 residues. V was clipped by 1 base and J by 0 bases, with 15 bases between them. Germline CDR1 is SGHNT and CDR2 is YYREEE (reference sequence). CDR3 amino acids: CASSLPTGGDSTDTQYF. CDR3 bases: TGTGCCAGCAGCTTGCCCACCGGCGGGGATAGCACAGATACGCAGTATTTT. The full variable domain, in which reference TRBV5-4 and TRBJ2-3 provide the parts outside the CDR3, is ETGVTQSPTHLIKTRGQQVTLRCSSQSGHNTVSWYQQALGQGPQFIFQYYREEENGRGNFPPRFSGLQFPNYSSELNVNALELDDSALYLCASSLPTGGDSTDTQYFGPGTRLTVL.